Below are 3 T cell receptor beta chains sequenced from a single sample in a study of vaccination effects on CD4 cells after COVID-19. Prior to sequencing, the ViraFEST assay stimulated PBMC with viral peptide pools, which expanded the antigen-specific CD4+ T cells. Following 10 days of culture, CD4+ T cells were isolated. Nucleocapsid antibody tests were negative, and the vaccine recipients had no prior SARS-CoV-2 infection. Profiled with immunoSEQ multiplex PCR; TCRdb holds only in-frame clones, not every one. The profile shows about 73,000 clones, around 79% of them singletons. Their specific antigens are unknown. The sample here was CD4+ T cells from PBMCs cultured with SARS-CoV-2 spike peptides, taken before COVID-19 vaccination. The receptor set was obtained from a human donor who received a COVID-19 vaccine.

This clone came up a few times. The chain combines TRBV2 with TRBJ1-5; 9 bases line up with TRBD1. V shed 6 bases, J shed 7 bases, and the junction held 7 bases outside the gene matches. The germline V gene encodes CDR1 SNHLY and CDR2 FYNNEI. The CDR3 runs 14 residues. CDR3 sequence reads: CASSRTGVNQPQHF. CDR3 sequence (DNA): TGTGCCAGCAGCAGGACAGGGGTGAACCAGCCCCAGCATTTT.

The V call is TRBV15, the J call TRBJ2-5; D unresolved. CDR3 length equals 11 residues. Germline lookup yields CDR1 LNHNV and CDR2 YYDKDF (reference sequence). The ends were cut back, 1 base at V and 5 bases at J, with 2 bases in the middle. CDR3 amino acids: CATSRVETQYF. CDR3 in DNA: TGTGCCACCAGCAGAGTTGAGACCCAGTACTTC.

The chain uses TRBV11-3 and TRBJ2-3; 8 nucleotides align to TRBD2. Trimming cost V 3 bases and J 2 bases; bases outside gene matches: 1. Germline lookup yields CDR1 SGHNT and CDR2 YENEEA. The CDR3 spans 14 residues. The CDR3 sequence: CASSFGGATDTQYF. The CDR3, as DNA: TGTGCCAGCAGCTTCGGGGGGGCCACAGATACGCAGTATTTT.